These 16 T cell receptor beta chains originate from one sample sequenced in a study of identical twins. TCRdb independently ran MiXCR on the 5' RACE reads; one entry per CDR3 protein. The repertoire consists of a few hundred thousand distinct CDR3 sequences, with roughly 9% occurring once and the leading ten covering approximately 8.9%. The sample comprised naive T cells sorted from blood. The receptors come from a woman in her forties or fifties in good health.

This clonotype was seen a few times. The V call is TRBV30, the J call TRBJ2-2; the match to TRBD2 covers 7 bases. The CDR3 runs 14 residues. The V gene's germline CDR1 is GTSNPN and CDR2 SVGIG (reference sequence). The ends lost 2 bases at V and 1 base at J; junction bases unmatched: 1. CDR3 sequence: CAWSSGGNTGELFF. The CDR3 coding sequence is TGTGCCTGGAGTTCGGGGGGGAACACCGGGGAGCTGTTTTTT.

This clonotype appeared a few times. J is TRBJ1-5 and V is TRBV10-3, with 9 bases matching TRBD1. CDR1 and CDR2 (germline): ENHRY, SYGVKD. Trimming at V came to 1 base and at J to 5 bases, leaving 6 bases not matched to a gene. The length of the CDR3 is 16 residues. The chain's CDR3 is CAISELRTGADQPQHF. CDR3 DNA: TGTGCCATCAGTGAGTTGAGGACAGGGGCGGATCAGCCCCAGCATTTT.

This clonotype was counted between two and nine times. The rearrangement links TRBV7-9 to TRBJ2-1, with D unclear. The CDR3 is 15 residues long. Germline V gives CDR1 SEHNR, CDR2 FQNEAQ (reference sequence). Trimming left V 1 base short and J 1 base short, with 8 bases between. Written as DNA, the CDR3 is TGTGCCAGCAGCTTAGTTCCCCATTCCTACAATGAGCAGTTCTTC. Translating it yields CASSLVPHSYNEQFF.

The CDR3 nucleotides are TGCAGTGCTAGAGATCACACTAGCTTGGCGGATACGCAGTATTTT. Amino acid sequence: CSARDHTSLADTQYF. This chain links TRBV20-1 with TRBJ2-3, with D maybe TRBD2 (6 bases). Trimming removed 0 bases from V and 6 bases from J, with 16 bases in between. Germline V gene lookup returns CDR1 DFQATT and CDR2 SNEGSKA (reference sequence). The CDR3 has 15 amino acids.

This clonotype was counted between two and nine times. The chain employs TRBV27 and TRBJ2-3; 9 bases agree with TRBD2. V dropped 0 bases and J dropped 2; count of bases not matched to a gene: 6. Germline values: CDR1 MNHEY, CDR2 SMNVEV (reference sequence). This CDR3 region has 17 residues. CDR3 residues: CASSLSPLAGITDTQYF. CDR3 nucleotides: TGTGCCAGCAGTTTATCGCCTCTAGCGGGAATCACAGATACGCAGTATTTT.

This clonotype was found a few times. This chain links TRBV27 with TRBJ1-6; 10 bases are shared with TRBD1. Germline CDR1 is MNHEY and CDR2 is SMNVEV (reference sequence). The CDR3 totals 15 residues. Trimming at V came to 7 bases and at J to 8 bases, leaving 8 bases not matched to a gene. CDR3 in amino acids: CASKPRQGADSPLHF. The DNA for the CDR3 is TGTGCCAGCAAACCCCGACAGGGGGCAGATTCACCCCTCCACTTT.

The chain employs TRBV28 and TRBJ2-7, with unresolved D. There are 13 residues in the CDR3. Germline V gene lookup returns CDR1 MDHEN and CDR2 SYDVKM. Trimming shortened V by 4 bases and J by 4 bases, and 11 bases separated the two germline ends. The CDR3 DNA reads as TGTGCCAGCAGTTCTTATAAAGCATACGAGCAGTACGTC. Translated, it gives CASSSYKAYEQYV.

The chain combines TRBV20-1 with TRBJ2-3; the D is unclear. The CDR3 runs 11 residues. V was pared by 4 bases and J by 0 bases, with 2 bases between. From germline, CDR1 is DFQATT and CDR2 SNEGSKA (reference sequence). The CDR3 protein is CSATSTDTQYF. The CDR3 coding sequence is TGCAGTGCTACGAGCACAGATACGCAGTATTTT.

This clonotype was recorded many times. This chain links TRBV29-1 with TRBJ2-3, with a tentative D call TRBD1 (6 bases). The ends were cut back, 6 bases at V and 4 bases at J, with 8 bases in the middle. The CDR3 extends over 11 amino acids. CDR1 is SQVTM, CDR2 ANQGSEA, per germline. The chain's CDR3 is CSVDRSDTQYF. The CDR3, as DNA: TGCAGCGTCGACAGGTCAGATACGCAGTATTTT.

The V call is TRBV10-3, the J call TRBJ2-3, with D perhaps TRBD2 (5 bases). Germline V gene sequence: CDR1 ENHRY, CDR2 SYGVKD. V was trimmed by 6 bases and J by 6 bases, leaving 13 bases between them. The CDR3 spans 13 residues. CDR3 loop: CAISRDFRDTQYF. The CDR3 DNA follows: TGTGCCATCAGCCGGGATTTCAGGGATACGCAGTATTTT.

This clonotype was picked up a small number of times. This chain links TRBV7-8 with TRBJ2-7; the D gene is possibly TRBD1 (5 bases). Deletions cut 5 bases from V and 1 base from J, with 15 bases between. The CDR3 is 15 residues long. Germline assignment: CDR1 SGHVS and CDR2 FQNEAQ. CDR3 loop: CASSASLDSSYEQYF. CDR3 nucleotides: TGTGCCAGCAGCGCTTCCTTAGACAGTTCCTACGAGCAGTACTTC. The whole variable domain, filled in from reference TRBV7-8 and TRBJ2-7, reads GAGVSQSPRYKVAKRGQDVALRCDPISGHVSLFWYQQALGQGPEFLTYFQNEAQLDKSGLPSDRFFAERPEGSVSTLKIQRTQQEDSAVYLCASSASLDSSYEQYFGPGTRLTVT.

The chain employs TRBV12-3 or TRBV12-4 and TRBJ1-2; tentative D call: TRBD1 (5 bases). V was clipped by 7 bases and J by 0 bases, with 9 bases between them. The CDR3 is 13 amino acids. DNA for the CDR3: TGTGCCAGCATGAGGGGTACTAACTATGGCTACACCTTC. Its protein product is CASMRGTNYGYTF.

The sample holds many counts of this clonotype. The chain joins TRBV6-5 to TRBJ1-2; 10 bases line up with TRBD1. The CDR3 has 13 residues. V lost 5 bases to trimming and J lost 7 bases; unmatched junction nucleotides: 4. The germline gives CDR1 MNHEY, CDR2 SVGAGI. The CDR3 spells CASSRQGASGYTF. For the CDR3, the DNA is TGTGCCAGCAGTCGACAGGGGGCAAGTGGCTACACCTTC.

This clonotype was observed at least ten times. One junction end does not reproduce the germline sequence, and a read error may be involved. The chain links TRBV10-3 to TRBJ2-1, with 12 bases lining up with TRBD2. CDR3 size: 13 residues. The germline V gene encodes CDR1 ENHRY and CDR2 SYGVKD. The CDR3 loop is CAIIPTSGRHRIF. CDR3 nucleotides: TGTGCCATCATCCCGACTAGCGGGAGACATCGGATCTTC.

J is TRBJ2-2 and V is TRBV6-5; TRBD2 is a possible D gene (6 bases). V was clipped by 6 bases and J by 2 bases, with 13 bases between them. This CDR3 is built from 15 residues. Germline CDR1 MNHEY, CDR2 SVGAGI. In DNA, the CDR3 is TGTGCCAGCAGGTGGGACTCGAGAAACACCGGGGAGCTGTTTTTT. It encodes CASRWDSRNTGELFF.

In this sample, this clonotype turned up many times. The chain employs TRBV11-3 and TRBJ2-1; unclear D gene. Germline CDR1 and CDR2: SGHNT and YENEEA. Trimming stripped 5 bases from V and 4 bases from J, with 9 bases between. The CDR3 consists of 13 residues. The CDR3 DNA sequence: TGTGCCAGCAGCCTCGACGGATACAATGAGCAGTTCTTC. Amino acid sequence: CASSLDGYNEQFF. Full variable domain (outside the CDR3, taken from reference TRBV11-3 and TRBJ2-1): EAGVVQSPRYKIIEKKQPVAFWCNPISGHNTLYWYLQNLGQGPELLIRYENEEAVDDSQLPKDRFSAERLKGVDSTLKIQPAELGDSAVYLCASSLDGYNEQFFGPGTRLTVL.